This T cell receptor beta chain was sequenced for a study of blood T cell repertoires in COVID-19. About the research overall: Acute and convalescent COVID-19 specimens originated in the United States, Italy and Spain.

The V end lost 4 bases, the J end lost 0 bases, and 11 bases lay between the germline ends. Per germline, CDR1 SNHLY and CDR2 FYNNEI. CDR3 length: 15 amino acids. Method: immunoSEQ multiplex PCR; TCRdb's copy keeps in-frame clones and lacks some. The data hold hundreds of thousands of clones, with approximately 85% observed a single time. Adults between roughly 18 and 95 years of age took part from 24 US areas. Recovery among Cohort 3 donors was established by two negative PCRs, clearance, or symptom resolution. This chain uses TRBV2 with TRBJ2-3; D gene ambiguous. Sequenced material: PBMCs or T cells enriched from blood (not recorded which). This clonotype was sampled from a woman aged 30 to 39 who had recovered from COVID-19. CDR3 nucleotide sequence: TGTGCCAGCAGTGTCTGGCAGGAAAGCACAGATACGCAGTATTTT. Its translation: CASSVWQESTDTQYF.